A single sample is the source of the 21 T cell receptor beta chains below, sequenced in a study of cytomegalovirus exposure and HLA in healthy donors. Primers included in the PCR were 60 Vbeta and 13 Jbeta primers. Produced via immunoSEQ multiplex PCR; TCRdb's table is partial and in-frame only. This repertoire comprises tens of thousands of clones; its ten largest clones make up roughly 15%. Sequenced: PBMCs. These receptors were obtained from a boy younger than 18 in good health and CMV-seronegative.

This sequence joins TRBV5-6 and TRBJ1-6; 10 nucleotides agree with TRBD1. The length of the CDR3 is 14 residues. With V trimmed by 3 bases and J by 10 bases, 4 bases remained unmatched. Germline values: CDR1 SGHDT, CDR2 YYEEEE. The CDR3 loop is CASSYRTGGSPLHF. The CDR3 nucleotides read TGTGCCAGCAGCTATAGGACAGGGGGGTCACCCCTCCACTTT.

CDR3 coding DNA: TGCGCCAGCAGCCTCCACAGGGACGAGCAGTTCTTC. Amino acid sequence: CASSLHRDEQFF. The chain employs TRBV5-1 and TRBJ2-1; tentative D call: TRBD1 (6 bases). Germline V gene sequence: CDR1 SGHRS, CDR2 YFSETQ. The CDR3 sequence is 12 residues long. Trimming removed 4 bases from V and 10 bases from J, with 12 bases in between.

The rearrangement links TRBV7-9 to TRBJ1-2; 8 positions match TRBD1. CDR1 is SEHNR and CDR2 is FQNEAQ in the germline V gene (reference sequence). This CDR3 is built from 12 residues. J lost 7 bases, V lost 4 bases, and 2 bases had no gene match. The CDR3, as DNA: TGTGCCAGCAGCTCCACAGGGGGTGGCTACACCTTC. It encodes CASSSTGGGYTF.

The chain employs TRBV6-6 and TRBJ2-7; 7 nucleotides agree with TRBD1. Germline values: CDR1 MNHNY, CDR2 SVGAGI (reference sequence). This CDR3 spans 13 amino acids. J was trimmed by 6 bases and V by 6 bases; bases with no gene match: 8. DNA of the CDR3: TGTGCCAGCAGCCCCGGACAGGTAGGCGAGCAGTACTTC. Residues: CASSPGQVGEQYF.

The chain combines TRBV5-1 with TRBJ2-7, with 8 bases identical to TRBD1. V dropped 3 bases and J dropped 5; count of bases not matched to a gene: 10. Germline loops: CDR1 SGHRS, CDR2 YFSETQ. The CDR3 sequence is 15 residues long. CDR3 loop: CASSSLQGVEHEQYF. The CDR3 coding sequence is TGCGCCAGCAGCTCACTACAGGGGGTCGAGCACGAGCAGTACTTC.

The chain uses TRBV19 and TRBJ1-1; the D gene is possibly TRBD1 (6 bases). This CDR3 spans 13 amino acids. Trimming took 3 bases from V and 7 from J, leaving 12 bases between them. The V gene's germline CDR1 is LNHDA and CDR2 SQIVND (reference sequence). CDR3 loop: CASSITGGYEAFF. CDR3 DNA: TGTGCCAGTAGTATCACGGGGGGCTATGAAGCTTTCTTT. The full variable domain, in which reference TRBV19 and TRBJ1-1 provide the parts outside the CDR3, is DGGITQSPKYLFRKEGQNVTLSCEQNLNHDAMYWYRQDPGQGLRLIYYSQIVNDFQKGDIAEGYSVSREKKESFPLTVTSAQKNPTAFYLCASSITGGYEAFFGQGTRLTVV.

The chain recombines TRBV7-8 with TRBJ2-5; D may be TRBD1 (6 bases). Between the trimmed V and J ends, which lost 5 bases and 4 bases, there was a span of 14 bases. Germline-derived CDR1 and CDR2 are SGHVS and FQNEAQ. The CDR3 spans 14 residues. The DNA for the CDR3 is TGTGCCAGCAGCCCCACAGGGCCCGGAGAGACCCAGTACTTC. Translating gives CASSPTGPGETQYF.

The chain employs TRBV2 and TRBJ2-2, with unresolved D. From germline, CDR1 is SNHLY and CDR2 FYNNEI. The CDR3 covers 15 residues. V was shortened by 7 bases and J by 0 bases, with 12 bases between the two germline ends. CDR3 region: CASTSGTANTGELFF. The CDR3 DNA is TGTGCCAGCACGTCCGGAACAGCGAACACCGGGGAGCTGTTTTTT. The variable domain in full, completed from reference TRBV2 and TRBJ2-2, reads EPEVTQTPSHQVTQMGQEVILRCVPISNHLYFYWYRQILGQKVEFLVSFYNNEISEKSEIFDDQFSVERPDGSNFTLKIRSTKLEDSAMYFCASTSGTANTGELFFGEGSRLTVL.

This rearrangement joins TRBV11-1 to TRBJ2-7, with D tentatively TRBD2 (5 bases). Trimming took off 4 bases at V and 3 bases at J, with 10 bases between the two ends. Per the germline V gene, CDR1 is SGHAT and CDR2 is FQDESV (reference sequence). This CDR3 has 13 residues. DNA of the CDR3: TGTGCCAGCAGCTCCGAGGGCCGCTACGAGCAGTACTTC. Protein sequence: CASSSEGRYEQYF.

The chain is built from TRBV5-4 and TRBJ1-4; 7 bases agree with TRBD1. V lost 5 bases to trimming and J lost 7 bases; unmatched junction nucleotides: 14. CDR1 and CDR2 (germline): SGHNT, YYREEE (reference sequence). The CDR3 runs 16 residues. The CDR3 here is CASRETFETGSEKLFF. DNA for the CDR3: TGTGCCAGCAGGGAGACCTTTGAGACAGGGTCTGAAAAACTGTTTTTT.

The J gene is TRBJ2-6, the V gene TRBV18; no clear D. There are 16 residues in the CDR3. From germline, CDR1 is KGHSH and CDR2 LQKENI. Trimming shortened V by 2 bases and J by 2 bases, and 10 bases separated the two germline ends. CDR3 region: CASSPKLITGANVLTF. The CDR3 coding sequence is TGTGCCAGCTCACCAAAACTTATTACTGGGGCCAACGTCCTGACTTTC.

A remark on this clone: One end of the junction fails to match germline, which may point to a read error. The chain recombines TRBV7-9 with TRBJ2-7; 8 bases are a match to TRBD1. CDR3 length: 17 residues. The germline gives CDR1 SEHNR, CDR2 FQNEAQ (reference sequence). The CDR3 coding sequence is TGTGCCGGCAGCTTAGGAGACGACGACAGGGGAACCTACGAGCAGTACTTC. Residues: CAGSLGDDDRGTYEQYF.

This chain links TRBV27 with TRBJ2-7; D is possibly TRBD1 (6 bases). Germline V gene sequence: CDR1 MNHEY, CDR2 SMNVEV (reference sequence). V was trimmed by 7 bases and J by 2 bases, leaving 18 bases between them. CDR3 size: 15 residues. The CDR3 DNA reads TGTGCCAGCAAAGACTCGTCAGGGGTTCCCTACGAGCAGTACTTC. As protein: CASKDSSGVPYEQYF.

J is TRBJ1-2 and V is TRBV19, with 11 bases identical to TRBD1. This CDR3 has 14 amino acids. J gave up 8 bases and V 5 bases, and 7 bases lay outside the gene matches. In germline, CDR1 is LNHDA, CDR2 SQIVND (reference sequence). CDR3: CASSSSGQGAGYTF. CDR3 coding DNA: TGTGCCAGTAGTTCTTCCGGACAGGGGGCAGGCTACACCTTC.

The rearrangement links TRBV7-2 to TRBJ1-1; D is possibly TRBD1 (5 bases). The CDR3 totals 12 residues. Germline CDR1 and CDR2: SGHTA and FQGNSA. Between the trimmed V and J ends, which lost 3 bases and 8 bases, there was a span of 10 bases. CDR3 residues: CASSFTGWEAFF. The DNA for the CDR3 is TGTGCCAGCAGCTTCACAGGTTGGGAAGCTTTCTTT.

DNA for the CDR3: TGTGCCAGCAGCTTGAAGGGGGTATGGGGCGAAAAACTGTTTTTT. Translating it yields CASSLKGVWGEKLFF. The chain links TRBV5-6 to TRBJ1-4, with D perhaps TRBD1 (6 bases). This CDR3 spans 15 amino acids. Germline CDR1 and CDR2: SGHDT and YYEEEE. Trimming took 1 base from V and 8 from J, leaving 15 bases between them.

The V call is TRBV19, the J call TRBJ2-1; 11 bases map to TRBD2. The length of the CDR3 is 15 residues. Per the germline V gene, CDR1 is LNHDA and CDR2 is SQIVND (reference sequence). Unmatched junction bases numbered 8, after V lost 4 bases and J lost 9 bases. The CDR3 here is CASSKLAGGSGEQFF. CDR3 sequence (DNA): TGTGCCAGTAGTAAATTAGCGGGGGGGTCCGGTGAGCAGTTCTTC.

V gene TRBV18 combines with J gene TRBJ1-1; D gene uncertain. Germline V gene sequence: CDR1 KGHSH, CDR2 LQKENI. V lost 6 bases, J lost 4 bases, and 18 bases lay in between. The CDR3 spans 15 residues. The CDR3 sequence is CASSTSRGSGTEAFF. The CDR3 nucleotides are TGTGCCAGCTCTACCAGTCGGGGATCAGGCACTGAAGCTTTCTTT.

This chain links TRBV9 with TRBJ2-5; 12 positions match TRBD1. The germline CDR1 and CDR2 sequences are SGDLS and YYNGEE. Germline trimming cut 2 bases from V and 5 bases from J; bases unmatched to any gene: 4. CDR3 length: 15 amino acids. This CDR3 reads CASSVGTGGHETQYF. Written as DNA, the CDR3 is TGTGCCAGCAGCGTCGGGACAGGGGGCCACGAGACCCAGTACTTC.

The chain recombines TRBV2 with TRBJ2-3; D call uncertain. The CDR3 consists of 12 residues. Trimming shortened V by 5 bases and J by 3 bases, and 6 bases separated the two germline ends. The germline gives CDR1 SNHLY, CDR2 FYNNEI. This chain's CDR3 is CASSSGTDTQYF. CDR3 sequence (DNA): TGTGCCAGCAGTTCGGGTACAGATACGCAGTATTTT.

The chain joins TRBV6-5 to TRBJ1-1; 7 bases are shared with TRBD1. In germline, CDR1 is MNHEY, CDR2 SVGAGI. V gave up 7 bases and J gave up 5 bases; unmatched junction bases: 7. This CDR3 has 13 amino acids. In DNA, the CDR3 is TGTGCCAGCATCAAGACAGGGCGTACTGAAGCTTTCTTT. As protein: CASIKTGRTEAFF.